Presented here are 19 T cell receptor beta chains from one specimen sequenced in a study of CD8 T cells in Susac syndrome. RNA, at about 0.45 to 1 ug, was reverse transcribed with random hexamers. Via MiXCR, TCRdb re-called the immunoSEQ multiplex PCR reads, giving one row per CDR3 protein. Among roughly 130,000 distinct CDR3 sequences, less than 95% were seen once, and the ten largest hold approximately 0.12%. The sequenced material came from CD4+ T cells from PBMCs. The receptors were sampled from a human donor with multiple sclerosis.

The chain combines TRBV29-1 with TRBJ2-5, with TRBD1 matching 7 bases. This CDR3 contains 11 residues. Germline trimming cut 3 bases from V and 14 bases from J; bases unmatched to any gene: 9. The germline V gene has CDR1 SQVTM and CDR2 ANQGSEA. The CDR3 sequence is CSVDRQGKEYF. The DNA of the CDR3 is TGCAGCGTTGACCGACAGGGAAAGGAATACTTC. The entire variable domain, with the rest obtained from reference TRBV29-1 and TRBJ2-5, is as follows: SAVISQKPSRDICQRGTSLTIQCQVDSQVTMMFWYRQQPGQSLTLIATANQGSEATYESGFVIDKFPISRPNLTFSTLTVSNMSPEDSSIYLCSVDRQGKEYFGPGTRLLVL.

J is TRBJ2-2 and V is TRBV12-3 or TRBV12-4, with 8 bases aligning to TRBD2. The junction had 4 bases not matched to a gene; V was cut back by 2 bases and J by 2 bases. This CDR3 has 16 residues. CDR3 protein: CASSLPAGVNTGELFF. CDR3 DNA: TGTGCCAGCAGTTTACCAGCGGGAGTAAACACCGGGGAGCTGTTTTTT.

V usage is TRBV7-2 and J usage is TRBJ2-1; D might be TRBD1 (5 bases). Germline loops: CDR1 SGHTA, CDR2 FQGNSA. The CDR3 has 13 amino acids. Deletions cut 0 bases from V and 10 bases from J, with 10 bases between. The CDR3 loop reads CASSLATVTEQFF. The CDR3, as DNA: TGTGCCAGCAGCTTAGCGACAGTCACGGAGCAGTTCTTC.

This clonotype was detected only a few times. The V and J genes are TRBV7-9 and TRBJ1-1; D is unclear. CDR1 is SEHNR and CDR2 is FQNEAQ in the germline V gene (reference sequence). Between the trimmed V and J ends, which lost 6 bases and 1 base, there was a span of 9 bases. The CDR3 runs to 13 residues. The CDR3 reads CASSLSENTEAFF. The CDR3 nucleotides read TGTGCCAGCAGTTTGTCAGAGAACACTGAAGCTTTCTTT.

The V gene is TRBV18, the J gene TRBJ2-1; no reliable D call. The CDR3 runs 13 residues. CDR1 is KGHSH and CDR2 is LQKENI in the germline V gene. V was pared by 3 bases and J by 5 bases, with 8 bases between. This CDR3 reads CASSPWTDNEQFF. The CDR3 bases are TGTGCCAGCTCACCTTGGACCGACAATGAGCAGTTCTTC.

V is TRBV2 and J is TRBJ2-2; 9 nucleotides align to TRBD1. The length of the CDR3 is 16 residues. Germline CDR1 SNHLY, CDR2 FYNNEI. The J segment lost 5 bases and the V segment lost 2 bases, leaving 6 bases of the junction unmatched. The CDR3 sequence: CASSELQGAVTGELFF. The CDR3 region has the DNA TGTGCCAGCAGTGAATTACAGGGGGCGGTAACCGGGGAGCTGTTTTTT.

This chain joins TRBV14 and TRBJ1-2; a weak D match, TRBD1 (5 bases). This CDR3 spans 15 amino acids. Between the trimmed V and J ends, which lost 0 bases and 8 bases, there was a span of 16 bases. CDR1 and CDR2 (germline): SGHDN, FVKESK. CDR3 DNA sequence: TGTGCCAGCAGCCAAGATGTAAGGGGCGCGGAGGGCTACACCTTC. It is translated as CASSQDVRGAEGYTF.

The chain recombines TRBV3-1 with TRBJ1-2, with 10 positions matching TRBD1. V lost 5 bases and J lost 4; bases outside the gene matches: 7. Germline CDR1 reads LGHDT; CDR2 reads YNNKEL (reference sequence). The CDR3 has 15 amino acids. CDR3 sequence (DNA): TGTGCCAGCAGCTCAGGACAGGGGGTAGGCTATGGCTACACCTTC. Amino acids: CASSSGQGVGYGYTF.

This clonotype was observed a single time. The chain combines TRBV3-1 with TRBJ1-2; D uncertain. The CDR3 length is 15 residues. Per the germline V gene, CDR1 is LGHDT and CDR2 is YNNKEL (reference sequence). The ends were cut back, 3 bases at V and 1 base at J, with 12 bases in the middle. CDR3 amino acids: CASSQGTGDNYGYTF. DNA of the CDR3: TGTGCCAGCAGCCAGGGAACCGGGGATAACTATGGCTACACCTTC.

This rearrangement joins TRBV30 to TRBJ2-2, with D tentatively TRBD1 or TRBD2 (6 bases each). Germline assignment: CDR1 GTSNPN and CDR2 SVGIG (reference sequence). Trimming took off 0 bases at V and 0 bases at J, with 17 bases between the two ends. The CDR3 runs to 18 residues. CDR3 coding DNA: TGTGCCTGGAGTGTATATGGTGGGGGGCTCTCGAACACCGGGGAGCTGTTTTTT. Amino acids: CAWSVYGGGLSNTGELFF.

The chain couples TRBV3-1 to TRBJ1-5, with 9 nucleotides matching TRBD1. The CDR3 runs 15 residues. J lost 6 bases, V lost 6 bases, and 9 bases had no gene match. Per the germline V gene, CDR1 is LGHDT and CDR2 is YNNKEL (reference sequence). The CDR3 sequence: CASSPTGGPPQPQHF. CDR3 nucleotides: TGTGCCAGCAGTCCAACAGGGGGCCCGCCTCAGCCCCAGCATTTT.

The CDR3 nucleotides are TGTGCCTGGAGCGCTGACAGGGGAGAAGGTGGCTACACCTTC. Translation: CAWSADRGEGGYTF. The chain carries TRBV30 and TRBJ1-2; 8 bases fit TRBD1. Germline values: CDR1 GTSNPN, CDR2 SVGIG (reference sequence). V gave up 3 bases and J gave up 7 bases; unmatched junction bases: 10. This CDR3 has 14 residues.

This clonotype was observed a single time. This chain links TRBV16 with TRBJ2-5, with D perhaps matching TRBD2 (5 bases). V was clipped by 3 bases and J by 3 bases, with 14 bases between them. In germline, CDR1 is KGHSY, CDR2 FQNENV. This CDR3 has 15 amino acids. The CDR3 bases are TGTGCCAGCAGCCATTTGCGGGCCGGAGAAGAGACCCAGTACTTC. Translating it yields CASSHLRAGEETQYF.

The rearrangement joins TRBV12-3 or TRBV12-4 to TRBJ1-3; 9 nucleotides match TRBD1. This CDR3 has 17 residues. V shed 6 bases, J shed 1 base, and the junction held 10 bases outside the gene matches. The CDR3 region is CASRTGGVIYSGNTIYF. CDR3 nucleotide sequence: TGTGCCAGCAGAACAGGGGGCGTAATTTATTCTGGAAACACCATATATTTT.

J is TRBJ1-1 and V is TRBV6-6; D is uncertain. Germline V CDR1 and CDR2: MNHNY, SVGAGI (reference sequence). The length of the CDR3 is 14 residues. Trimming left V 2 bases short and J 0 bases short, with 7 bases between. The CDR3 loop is CASSYGSLNTEAFF. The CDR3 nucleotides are TGTGCCAGCAGTTACGGCAGCCTGAACACTGAAGCTTTCTTT.

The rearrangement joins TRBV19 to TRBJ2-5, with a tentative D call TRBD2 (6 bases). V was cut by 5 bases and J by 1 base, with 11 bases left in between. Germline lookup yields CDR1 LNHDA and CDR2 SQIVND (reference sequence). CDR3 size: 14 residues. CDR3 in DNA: TGTGCCAGTAGTGCGGGACTCCTCCAAGAGACCCAGTACTTC. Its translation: CASSAGLLQETQYF.

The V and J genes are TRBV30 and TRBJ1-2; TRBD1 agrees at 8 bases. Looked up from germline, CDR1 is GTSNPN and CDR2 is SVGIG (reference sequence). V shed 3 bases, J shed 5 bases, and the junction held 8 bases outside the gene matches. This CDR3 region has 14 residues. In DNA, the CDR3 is TGTGCCTGGAGGGGGACAGGTTTAGAATATGGCTACACCTTC. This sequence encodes CAWRGTGLEYGYTF.

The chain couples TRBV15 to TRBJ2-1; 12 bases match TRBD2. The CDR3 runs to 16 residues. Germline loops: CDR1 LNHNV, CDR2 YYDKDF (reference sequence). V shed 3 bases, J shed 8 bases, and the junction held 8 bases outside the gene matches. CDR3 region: CATSRFRLAGGHEQFF. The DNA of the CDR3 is TGTGCCACCAGCAGGTTCCGGCTAGCGGGGGGGCATGAGCAGTTCTTC.

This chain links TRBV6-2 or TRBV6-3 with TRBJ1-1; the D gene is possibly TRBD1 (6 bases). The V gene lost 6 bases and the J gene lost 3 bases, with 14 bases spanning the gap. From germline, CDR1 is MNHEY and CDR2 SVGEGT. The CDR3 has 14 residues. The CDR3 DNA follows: TGTGCCAGCAGGGAGCCTGGGACATACACTGAAGCTTTCTTT. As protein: CASREPGTYTEAFF.